This T cell receptor beta chain was profiled in a study of T cells in Graves' hyperthyroidism and ophthalmopathy. There were TCR beta CDR3 regions amplified from RNA transcripts. The HTBI primer set was used in a first-round RT-PCR of the TCR CDR3. From the multiplex PCR reads, TCRdb called clonotypes with MiXCR, one entry per CDR3 protein. The sample includes some 350,000 distinct CDR3 sequences, about 25% of them seen just once. PBMCs came from about 10 ml fresh peripheral blood. The J segment lost 0 bases and the V segment lost 3 bases, leaving 10 bases of the junction unmatched. The germline V gene encodes CDR1 SGHRS and CDR2 YFSETQ. CDR3 length: 17 amino acids. This clonotype was detected only a few times.

The TCR comes from a man in his fifties with Graves' hyperthyroidism. The rearrangement links TRBV5-1 to TRBJ1-1; TRBD1 matches 8 bases. The sequenced material came from blood. In nucleotides, the CDR3 is TGCGCCAGCAGCTATAGGGACAGGCCGACTTTGAACACTGAAGCTTTCTTT. Protein product: CASSYRDRPTLNTEAFF.